Below, one T cell receptor beta chain is given with its context. Its antigen is unidentified. Naive CD8 cells lacked CD45RO and underwent positive selection for CCR7, leaving out terminally differentiated effector memory CD45RA+ cells. The data stem from a study of shared clonotypes between healthy human individuals. Study-wide points: Since donors were few, the genetic and exposure-history diversity represented was limited. Naive subsets tended to show greater estimated richness than memory subsets. Investigators expected sequencing depth to affect clonotype sharing among donors.

V lost 0 bases and J lost 3; bases outside the gene matches: 6. Germline CDR1 is MGHRA and CDR2 is YSYEKL. The CDR3 spans 16 residues. TCRdb's copy holds only in-frame clones and misses some; the assay was immunoSEQ multiplex PCR. The table includes 2 million or so clones, over 85% detected once. This rearrangement joins TRBV4-1 to TRBJ2-7; TRBD2 aligns across 9 bases. The TCR originated in a man younger than 30 in good health. The material sequenced was naive CD8+ T cells sorted from blood. The CDR3 is CASSQDASGTIYEQYF. CDR3 DNA sequence: TGCGCCAGCAGCCAAGATGCTAGCGGGACGATCTACGAGCAGTACTTC.